This entry lists 24 T cell receptor beta chains sequenced from one sample in a study of vaccination effects on CD4 cells after COVID-19. Following an approximately eleven-day culture, CD4+ T cells were purified. The protocol was immunoSEQ multiplex PCR, while the TCRdb copy is restricted to in-frame clones and leaves out a portion. The table has more than 45,000 clones, about three quarters seen once. No antigens are known for them. This specimen was CD4+ T cells from PBMCs cultured without peptide, taken before COVID-19 vaccination. Receptor source: a human donor who received a COVID-19 vaccine.

This clone was detected once. This rearrangement joins TRBV10-2 to TRBJ2-7, with 14 bases identical to TRBD2. The germline CDR1 and CDR2 sequences are WSHSY and SAAADI. V shed 4 bases, J shed 8 bases, and the junction held 1 base outside the gene matches. This CDR3 region has 13 residues. CDR3 sequence reads: CASSGTSGGQQYV. The CDR3 DNA is TGCGCCAGCAGTGGGACTAGCGGGGGGCAGCAGTACGTC.

This chain uses TRBV7-2 with TRBJ1-2, with 9 bases identical to TRBD1. Germline V gene data show CDR1 as SGHTA and CDR2 as FQGNSA. J was trimmed by 8 bases and V by 4 bases; bases with no gene match: 14. This CDR3 is built from 16 residues. As DNA, the CDR3 is TGTGCCAGCAGCTCATTCCTCGGGACAGGGTTGTACGGCTACACCTTC. Its translation is CASSSFLGTGLYGYTF.

The J gene is TRBJ2-5, the V gene TRBV7-8; 7 bases match TRBD2. From germline, CDR1 is SGHVS and CDR2 FQNEAQ. Unmatched junction bases numbered 5, after V lost 3 bases and J lost 1 base. The CDR3 extends over 15 amino acids. The DNA of the CDR3 is TGTGCCAGCAGCTTGCCGGGACTAACCCAAGAGACCCAGTACTTC. Encoded protein: CASSLPGLTQETQYF. Together with reference TRBV7-8 and TRBJ2-5, the CDR3 gives the full variable domain: GAGVSQSPRYKVAKRGQDVALRCDPISGHVSLFWYQQALGQGPEFLTYFQNEAQLDKSGLPSDRFFAERPEGSVSTLKIQRTQQEDSAVYLCASSLPGLTQETQYFGPGTRLLVL.

The J gene is TRBJ2-3, the V gene TRBV5-5, with 8 positions matching TRBD1. Losses at the gene ends were 4 bases for V and 1 base for J; bases not matched to a gene: 8. Germline lookup yields CDR1 SGHKS and CDR2 YYEKEE (reference sequence). The length of the CDR3 is 16 residues. CDR3 amino acids: CASSKDRGRGTDTQYF. CDR3 bases: TGTGCCAGCAGCAAAGACAGGGGACGCGGCACAGATACGCAGTATTTT.

There are a few counts of this clone. The V and J genes are TRBV5-1 and TRBJ1-4, with TRBD1 as a possible D gene (5 bases). Germline CDR1 SGHRS, CDR2 YFSETQ. CDR3 length: 14 residues. V was shortened by 0 bases and J by 7 bases, with 10 bases between the two germline ends. This CDR3 is CASSLGGAGEKLFF. In nucleotides, the CDR3 is TGCGCCAGCAGCTTGGGTGGGGCAGGTGAAAAACTGTTTTTT.

The J gene is TRBJ2-5, the V gene TRBV3-1 (or the pseudogene TRBV3-2), with a tentative D call TRBD2 (5 bases). With 0 bases removed from V and 6 bases from J, the gap between germline ends came to 11 bases. CDR1 is LGHDT, CDR2 YNNKEL, per germline (reference sequence). The CDR3 spans 14 residues. The CDR3 sequence is CASSQDGQRQTQYF. The CDR3 DNA is TGTGCCAGCAGCCAAGATGGCCAGCGGCAGACCCAGTACTTC.

This clone was observed a handful of times. The V gene is TRBV2, the J gene TRBJ2-1; 10 nucleotides match TRBD2. Trimming cost V 7 bases and J 7 bases; bases outside gene matches: 10. Germline lookup yields CDR1 SNHLY and CDR2 FYNNEI. CDR3 size: 15 residues. The CDR3 region is CASKSGGAGWNEQFF. DNA of the CDR3: TGTGCCAGCAAGAGCGGGGGGGCCGGTTGGAATGAGCAGTTCTTC.

The V call is TRBV5-1, the J call TRBJ1-5, with D tentatively TRBD1 (5 bases). Trimming took off 5 bases at V and 1 base at J, with 7 bases between the two ends. There are 13 residues in the CDR3. Germline V gene sequence: CDR1 SGHRS, CDR2 YFSETQ. CDR3 amino acids: CASRRDSNQPQHF. CDR3 sequence (DNA): TGCGCCAGCAGAAGGGACAGCAATCAGCCCCAGCATTTT. The complete variable domain, with remaining parts taken from reference TRBV5-1 and TRBJ1-5, reads KAGVTQTPRYLIKTRGQQVTLSCSPISGHRSVSWYQQTPGQGLQFLFEYFSETQRNKGNFPGRFSGRQFSNSRSEMNVSTLELGDSALYLCASRRDSNQPQHFGDGTRLSIL.

CDR3 in DNA: TGTGCCACCAGCATCGGGGGCAGTGAGAGTGTTGAGCAGTTCTTC. Translation gives CATSIGGSESVEQFF. The chain couples TRBV15 to TRBJ2-1; D could derive from TRBD1 or TRBD2 (6 bases each). The V gene lost 4 bases and the J gene lost 9 bases, with 19 bases spanning the gap. The CDR3 contains 15 residues. Germline V gene lookup returns CDR1 LNHNV and CDR2 YYDKDF (reference sequence).

For the CDR3, the DNA is TGTGCCAGTAGTGTCGCCGGGGAGCTGTTTTTT. Translating gives CASSVAGELFF. The V gene is TRBV19, the J gene TRBJ2-2, with D unclear. CDR3 size: 11 residues. The germline V gene has CDR1 LNHDA and CDR2 SQIVND (reference sequence). V shed 5 bases and J shed 6 bases, with 4 bases lying between them.

This clone was seen once. The chain joins TRBV25-1 to TRBJ1-6; unclear D gene. This CDR3 region has 14 residues. Germline values: CDR1 MGHDK, CDR2 SYGVNS. V lost 6 bases and J 0 bases, leaving 6 bases between the germline ends. The chain's CDR3 is CASRQSSYNSPLHF. As DNA, the CDR3 is TGTGCCAGCAGACAGAGCTCCTATAATTCACCCCTCCACTTT.

The V call is TRBV5-1, the J call TRBJ2-3, with TRBD1 identical over 12 bases. J lost 0 bases, V lost 3 bases, and 8 bases had no gene match. CDR1 and CDR2 from the germline V gene are SGHRS and YFSETQ. This CDR3 region has 18 residues. CDR3 sequence reads: CASSSRPGQGASTDTQYF. Here the CDR3 DNA reads TGCGCCAGCAGCTCTCGTCCGGGACAGGGGGCTAGCACAGATACGCAGTATTTT.

This clone was counted only a few times. This chain uses TRBV7-9 with TRBJ1-1, with unresolved D. The V gene lost 2 bases and the J gene lost 6 bases, with 10 bases spanning the gap. The CDR3 totals 13 residues. Germline values: CDR1 SEHNR, CDR2 FQNEAQ (reference sequence). The CDR3: CASSLTGSPEAFF. The CDR3 coding sequence is TGTGCCAGCAGCTTAACGGGATCCCCTGAAGCTTTCTTT.

V is TRBV7-8 and J is TRBJ1-5; the D is unclear. CDR3 length equals 16 residues. Trimming removed 2 bases at V and 6 bases at J, with 17 bases between. Germline V gene lookup returns CDR1 SGHVS and CDR2 FQNEAQ. The CDR3 DNA reads as TGTGCCAGCAGCTTAAGGTCCCGGGCTCCGCCTCAGCCCCAGCATTTT. Translating it yields CASSLRSRAPPQPQHF.

J is TRBJ2-1 and V is TRBV19; 9 nucleotides agree with TRBD1. The CDR3 loop spans 18 amino acids. The germline V gene has CDR1 LNHDA and CDR2 SQIVND (reference sequence). V lost 5 bases, J lost 9 bases, and 20 bases stayed unmatched. CDR3 protein: CASSSIQRTGVGDSEQFF. In nucleotides, the CDR3 is TGTGCCAGTAGTTCTATACAAAGGACAGGGGTTGGGGATAGTGAGCAGTTCTTC.

The rearrangement uses TRBV18 and TRBJ2-3, with D uncertain. Germline V gene sequence: CDR1 KGHSH, CDR2 LQKENI. The CDR3 is 13 amino acids. V lost 4 bases and J 0 bases, leaving 5 bases between the germline ends. CDR3 sequence reads: CASSLTSTDTQYF. The CDR3 bases are TGTGCCAGCTCACTCACTAGCACAGATACGCAGTATTTT.

This rearrangement joins TRBV10-1 to TRBJ2-1; 7 nucleotides line up with TRBD2. Per germline, CDR1 WNHNN and CDR2 SYGVQD (reference sequence). This CDR3 spans 15 amino acids. The J segment lost 2 bases and the V segment lost 9 bases, leaving 10 bases of the junction unmatched. CDR3 region: CARKGRVRPYNEQFF. In nucleotides, the CDR3 is TGCGCCAGAAAAGGGAGGGTGAGGCCCTACAATGAGCAGTTCTTC.

This chain connects TRBV27 to TRBJ2-2, with 8 bases identical to TRBD1. Looked up from germline, CDR1 is MNHEY and CDR2 is SMNVEV (reference sequence). V dropped 5 bases and J dropped 4; count of bases not matched to a gene: 12. This CDR3 region has 17 residues. CDR3 coding DNA: TGTGCCAGCAGTCTCCGCCGGACAGGGCTCCCCACCGGGGAGCTGTTTTTT. Residues: CASSLRRTGLPTGELFF.

The rearrangement links TRBV29-1 to TRBJ1-1; 9 nucleotides align to TRBD1. CDR1 is SQVTM and CDR2 is ANQGSEA in the germline V gene. The CDR3 consists of 16 residues. V trimming: 4 bases; J trimming: 6 bases; junction bases outside the gene matches: 15. CDR3 DNA: TGCAGCGTTGGGGTATCACTCAGGGACAGGGTCGCTGAAGCTTTCTTT. Amino acid sequence: CSVGVSLRDRVAEAFF.

V is TRBV18 and J is TRBJ1-1, with D tentatively TRBD1 (6 bases). Trimming removed 6 bases from V and 5 bases from J, with 16 bases in between. The CDR3 runs 14 residues. The germline CDR1 and CDR2 sequences are KGHSH and LQKENI. CDR3 DNA sequence: TGTGCCAGCTCCCCCGACAGGAGGGGGACTGAAGCTTTCTTT. This codes for CASSPDRRGTEAFF.

V is TRBV7-9 and J is TRBJ2-3, with D tentatively TRBD1 (6 bases). The V end lost 3 bases, the J end lost 2 bases, and 9 bases lay between the germline ends. This CDR3 has 14 residues. Germline-derived CDR1 and CDR2 are SEHNR and FQNEAQ (reference sequence). CDR3 residues: CASSFTGLTDTQYF. DNA of the CDR3: TGTGCCAGCAGCTTTACAGGGCTCACAGATACGCAGTATTTT.

The gene calls are TRBV10-2 and TRBJ1-1; 9 positions agree with TRBD1. The CDR3 is made up of 14 amino acids. Per germline, CDR1 WSHSY and CDR2 SAAADI. With 7 bases clipped from V and 4 bases from J, the junction kept 7 bases outside the gene matches. This CDR3 reads CASKTGGAGTEAFF. The CDR3 DNA reads TGCGCCAGCAAAACAGGGGGCGCGGGCACTGAAGCTTTCTTT.

The chain employs TRBV28 and TRBJ1-5; D gene uncertain. The germline gives CDR1 MDHEN, CDR2 SYDVKM. V was trimmed by 5 bases and J by 5 bases, leaving 13 bases between them. The CDR3 has 14 amino acids. CDR3: CASSPSQTYQPQHF. CDR3 DNA sequence: TGTGCCAGCAGTCCCTCACAGACCTATCAGCCCCAGCATTTT.

This CDR3 reads CASSYEVLAGYEQYV. The CDR3 nucleotides read TGTGCCAGCAGTTACGAGGTCCTAGCGGGATACGAGCAGTACGTC. The chain carries TRBV6-6 and TRBJ2-7; 9 bases map to TRBD2. The CDR3 runs to 15 residues. The germline gives CDR1 MNHNY, CDR2 SVGAGI (reference sequence). The V gene end was trimmed by 2 bases and the J gene end by 4 bases; junction bases not matched to a gene: 6.